These 5 T cell receptor beta chains were sequenced from one sample in a study of T cells in localized non-small cell lung cancer. The protocol was immunoSEQ multiplex PCR, while the TCRdb copy is restricted to in-frame clones and leaves out a portion. The data hold roughly 20,000 clones, with about 83% observed a single time. Specimen: peripheral blood, collected before any cancer treatment. Receptors originate from a man aged 40-75 years with stage I lung adenocarcinoma.

J is TRBJ1-2 and V is TRBV7-9, with D unresolved. The CDR3 covers 10 residues. Deletions cut 5 bases from V and 5 bases from J, with 3 bases between. Germline CDR1 SEHNR, CDR2 FQNEAQ (reference sequence). DNA of the CDR3: TGTGCCAGCAGCGAATATGGCTACACCTTC. Residues: CASSEYGYTF. Supplemented by reference TRBV7-9 and TRBJ1-2, the full variable domain reads DTGVSQNPRHKITKRGQNVTFRCDPISEHNRLYWYRQTLGQGPEFLTYFQNEAQLEKSRLLSDRFSAERPKGSFSTLEIQRTEQGDSAMYLCASSEYGYTFGSGTRLTVV.

The V call is TRBV5-1, the J call TRBJ2-3; TRBD2 agrees at 10 bases. Germline CDR1 reads SGHRS; CDR2 reads YFSETQ. The CDR3 runs to 18 residues. J lost 0 bases, V lost 0 bases, and 7 bases had no gene match. CDR3 nucleotide sequence: TGCGCCAGCAGCTTGGCCAAAGTAGCGGGGGGAAGCACAGATACGCAGTATTTT. This translates into CASSLAKVAGGSTDTQYF.

The chain couples TRBV28 to TRBJ2-3, with 10 positions matching TRBD2. CDR1 and CDR2 from the germline V gene are MDHEN and SYDVKM. V dropped 6 bases and J dropped 0; count of bases not matched to a gene: 12. CDR3 size: 18 residues. The CDR3 DNA follows: TGTGCCAGCAGCCCCCTCCTAGCGGGGGCCCCTAGCACAGATACGCAGTATTTT. This codes for CASSPLLAGAPSTDTQYF. Filled out from reference TRBV28 and TRBJ2-3, the complete variable domain reads DVKVTQSSRYLVKRTGEKVFLECVQDMDHENMFWYRQDPGLGLRLIYFSYDVKMKEKGDIPEGYSVSREKKERFSLILESASTNQTSMYLCASSPLLAGAPSTDTQYFGPGTRLTVL.

The chain employs TRBV6-5 and TRBJ2-1; D might be TRBD1 or TRBD2, each matching 5 bases. V dropped 0 bases and J dropped 0 bases, with 9 bases sitting between them. Per germline, CDR1 MNHEY and CDR2 SVGAGI. CDR3 length: 16 residues. In DNA form, the CDR3 reads TGTGCCAGCAGTTACTCGGGGGTCAGCTCCTACAATGAGCAGTTCTTC. Encoded protein: CASSYSGVSSYNEQFF.

The CDR3 spells CATRQERGVEKLFF. The CDR3 DNA is TGTGCCACCAGGCAGGAACGGGGGGTTGAAAAACTGTTTTTT. The chain employs TRBV15 and TRBJ1-4; the D gene is possibly TRBD1 (5 bases). Germline V gene lookup returns CDR1 LNHNV and CDR2 YYDKDF (reference sequence). This CDR3 contains 14 residues. Trimming stripped 6 bases from V and 7 bases from J, with 15 bases between.